What follows are 26 T cell receptor beta chains derived from one specimen sequenced in a study of response to subunit inactivated influenza vaccine. Via MiXCR, TCRdb re-called the RT-PCR reads, giving one row per CDR3 protein. The top ten hold 2.8% of the sample, which has some 550,000 distinct CDR3 sequences, approximately 22% seen once. The sample was also reused in another study, on T cells expressing NK-cell markers. From that study: Synthesis of TCR beta cDNA relied on 5'RACE template switching carrying UMIs.

This sample comprised CD4+ T cells sorted from PBMCs, obtained approximately 13 days after vaccination. The receptors were sampled from a man aged 50-60 years who received an inactivated influenza vaccine.

This clonotype was picked up a small number of times. V usage is TRBV6-2 or TRBV6-3 and J usage is TRBJ1-2, with TRBD1 identical over 7 bases. The CDR3 runs to 13 residues. Germline V CDR1 and CDR2: MNHEY, SVGEGT. After removal of 2 bases from V and 6 bases from J, the junction contained 3 bases not matched to a gene. CDR3 bases: TGTGCCAGCAGTTACGAGACAGGGAATGGCTACACCTTC. Translated: CASSYETGNGYTF.

The chain is built from TRBV23-1 and TRBJ2-1; tentative D call: TRBD2 (6 bases). TRBV23-1 is an ORF, and what it does is uncertain. V shed 3 bases and J shed 12 bases, with 12 bases lying between them. This CDR3 comprises 12 residues. The CDR3 spells CASSHPGGWQFF. DNA for the CDR3: TGCGCCAGCAGTCACCCCGGAGGGTGGCAGTTCTTC.

This clonotype occurred a few times. V and J are TRBV20-1 and TRBJ2-1, with D uncertain. CDR3 size: 14 residues. V was shortened by 0 bases and J by 7 bases, with 13 bases between the two germline ends. Germline lookup yields CDR1 DFQATT and CDR2 SNEGSKA (reference sequence). The CDR3 DNA is TGCAGTGCTAGAGAGGAAGGTAGCCGTAATGAGCAGTTCTTC. Translating gives CSAREEGSRNEQFF.

This rearrangement joins TRBV7-9 to TRBJ2-5; no clear D. Germline loops: CDR1 SEHNR, CDR2 FQNEAQ (reference sequence). The CDR3 is made up of 10 amino acids. Trimming stripped 5 bases from V and 9 bases from J, with 7 bases between. In DNA, the CDR3 is TGTGCCAGCAGCCCCCGCCCCCAGTACTTC. It is translated as CASSPRPQYF.

This chain connects TRBV5-1 to TRBJ2-3; D gene ambiguous. Per the germline V gene, CDR1 is SGHRS and CDR2 is YFSETQ. Between the trimmed V and J ends, which lost 1 base and 1 base, there was a span of 7 bases. CDR3 length equals 14 residues. The CDR3 bases are TGCGCCAGCAGCTTGTGGTCCCGCACAGATACGCAGTATTTT. It codes for CASSLWSRTDTQYF.

The count of this clonotype is one. The chain links TRBV4-3 to TRBJ2-1, with 10 bases lining up with TRBD2. The CDR3 has 16 amino acids. Trimming cost V 2 bases and J 8 bases; bases outside gene matches: 9. Germline values: CDR1 LGHNA, CDR2 YSLEER. Here the CDR3 reads CASSQRPSGGVDEQFF. The CDR3 DNA reads TGCGCCAGCAGCCAACGGCCTAGCGGGGGTGTGGATGAGCAGTTCTTC.

This clonotype was seen a handful of times. The V gene is TRBV12-3 or TRBV12-4, the J gene TRBJ2-5; D remains unclear. Deletions cut 4 bases from V and 2 bases from J, with 8 bases between. The CDR3 has 13 residues. The CDR3 bases are TGTGCCAGCAGTTGGTCAGATCAAGAGACCCAGTACTTC. It translates to CASSWSDQETQYF.

This chain uses TRBV28 with TRBJ2-7; 10 bases are a match to TRBD1. The CDR3 consists of 15 residues. Trimming took 4 bases from V and 0 from J; bases not matched to a gene: 3. CDR1 and CDR2 from the germline V gene are MDHEN and SYDVKM. The CDR3 bases are TGTGCCAGCAGTTCCTGGACAGGGGGCTCCTACGAGCAGTACTTC. Protein: CASSSWTGGSYEQYF.

The V gene is TRBV3-1, the J gene TRBJ2-1; 7 bases match TRBD2. Germline V gene data show CDR1 as LGHDT and CDR2 as YNNKEL (reference sequence). The CDR3 is 13 amino acids. The J segment lost 9 bases and the V segment lost 2 bases, leaving 4 bases of the junction unmatched. This CDR3 is CASSQWGTIEQFF. CDR3 bases: TGTGCCAGCAGCCAATGGGGGACTATTGAGCAGTTCTTC.

This chain connects TRBV12-3 or TRBV12-4 to TRBJ2-4; D might be TRBD1 or TRBD2, each matching 6 bases. This CDR3 comprises 17 residues. Trimming shortened V by 2 bases and J by 0 bases, and 14 bases separated the two germline ends. CDR3 loop: CASSLPLRGLAKNIQYF. The CDR3 DNA reads TGTGCCAGCAGTTTACCCCTCCGGGGGCTAGCCAAAAACATTCAGTACTTC.

This clonotype was picked up one time. The chain recombines TRBV19 with TRBJ1-5, with D hard to call. The germline V gene encodes CDR1 LNHDA and CDR2 SQIVND (reference sequence). The length of the CDR3 is 13 residues. Trimming removed 3 bases at V and 4 bases at J, with 7 bases between. The CDR3: CASSMVRNQPQHF. The CDR3 coding sequence is TGTGCCAGTAGTATGGTCAGGAATCAGCCCCAGCATTTT. Variable domain in full (rest from reference TRBV19 and TRBJ1-5): DGGITQSPKYLFRKEGQNVTLSCEQNLNHDAMYWYRQDPGQGLRLIYYSQIVNDFQKGDIAEGYSVSREKKESFPLTVTSAQKNPTAFYLCASSMVRNQPQHFGDGTRLSIL.

This clonotype was detected a few times. The CDR3 sequence: CASSNSGTQYF. The DNA of the CDR3 is TGTGCCAGCAGTAACTCCGGGACCCAGTACTTC. The V gene is TRBV28, the J gene TRBJ2-5; the D is unclear. Germline V CDR1 and CDR2: MDHEN, SYDVKM. V was trimmed by 5 bases and J by 7 bases, leaving 8 bases between them. The CDR3 is 11 amino acids.

The V gene is TRBV28, the J gene TRBJ2-1; no clear D. V was cut by 4 bases and J by 4 bases, with 8 bases left in between. Germline V lookup: CDR1 MDHEN, CDR2 SYDVKM. The CDR3 spans 13 residues. The CDR3 reads CASSSTNYNEQFF. DNA of the CDR3: TGTGCCAGCAGTTCGACAAATTACAATGAGCAGTTCTTC.

The chain links TRBV29-1 to TRBJ2-3; 7 bases fit TRBD2. The CDR3 runs to 14 residues. The V gene end was trimmed by 4 bases and the J gene end by 2 bases; junction bases not matched to a gene: 6. The V gene's germline CDR1 is SQVTM and CDR2 ANQGSEA. Written as DNA, the CDR3 is TGCAGCGTTGGGAGAGGGACTACCACAGATACGCAGTATTTT. Protein product: CSVGRGTTTDTQYF.

V and J are TRBV30 and TRBJ1-1; D remains unclear. Germline lookup yields CDR1 GTSNPN and CDR2 SVGIG (reference sequence). CDR3 length equals 12 residues. V lost 8 bases, J lost 4 bases, and 14 bases lay in between. CDR3 sequence reads: CAHAGSGTEAFF. In DNA form, the CDR3 reads TGTGCCCACGCGGGATCGGGCACTGAAGCTTTCTTT.

This clonotype was seen a handful of times. CDR3 in amino acids: CASSQVNRNYGYTF. CDR3 nucleotides: TGTGCCAGCAGCCAAGTAAACAGAAACTATGGCTACACCTTC. The V gene is TRBV3-1, the J gene TRBJ1-2; D remains ambiguous. CDR1 and CDR2 from the germline V gene are LGHDT and YNNKEL (reference sequence). The CDR3 is made up of 14 amino acids. The V end was cut by 1 base, the J end by 2 bases, with 8 bases between.

The chain is built from TRBV7-2 and TRBJ2-1; D might be TRBD2 (7 bases). V shed 2 bases and J shed 9 bases, with 14 bases lying between them. The V gene's germline CDR1 is SGHTA and CDR2 FQGNSA. The CDR3 spans 14 residues. The CDR3 nucleotides are TGTGCCAGCAGCTTAAGGGGGGAGGGCGCTGAGCAGTTCTTC. The encoded protein is CASSLRGEGAEQFF.

The gene calls are TRBV18 and TRBJ2-1; 12 bases fit TRBD2. The trim removed 0 bases at V and 9 bases at J, leaving 9 bases unmatched. This CDR3 comprises 17 residues. The germline CDR1 and CDR2 sequences are KGHSH and LQKENI. The CDR3 DNA is TGTGCCAGCTCACCACCGTCTAGCGGGAGGGGTTCGGGTGAGCAGTTCTTC. It is translated as CASSPPSSGRGSGEQFF.

The chain has TRBV5-1 and TRBJ2-3; maybe TRBD2 (5 bases). CDR3 length: 15 amino acids. V lost 3 bases, J lost 0 bases, and 11 bases lay in between. Germline lookup yields CDR1 SGHRS and CDR2 YFSETQ. The CDR3 DNA reads as TGCGCCAGCAGCTACGACGGGATTAGCACAGATACGCAGTATTTT. Translated: CASSYDGISTDTQYF.

The chain has TRBV29-1 and TRBJ2-3, with a tentative D call TRBD2 (6 bases). The V gene's germline CDR1 is SQVTM and CDR2 ANQGSEA. V shed 6 bases and J shed 3 bases, with 13 bases lying between them. CDR3 size: 13 residues. The CDR3 here is CSVWRGWTDTQYF. Here the CDR3 DNA reads TGCAGCGTGTGGCGGGGCTGGACAGATACGCAGTATTTT.

The rearrangement links TRBV7-9 to TRBJ2-1, with 7 bases aligning to TRBD1. The CDR3 totals 15 residues. The V segment lost 4 bases and the J segment 6 bases; nucleotides outside the gene matches: 9. Looked up from germline, CDR1 is SEHNR and CDR2 is FQNEAQ (reference sequence). The CDR3 spells CASSSGGGQTNEQFF. Here the CDR3 DNA reads TGTGCCAGCAGCTCAGGTGGGGGACAGACCAATGAGCAGTTCTTC.

This clonotype appeared a few times. The J gene is TRBJ1-1, the V gene TRBV5-1; tentatively, D is TRBD1 (5 bases). V was cut by 1 base and J by 4 bases, with 14 bases left in between. The germline V gene has CDR1 SGHRS and CDR2 YFSETQ. The CDR3 extends over 15 amino acids. CDR3 residues: CASSLQNPGATEAFF. The CDR3 DNA reads TGCGCCAGCAGCTTGCAAAACCCTGGGGCCACTGAAGCTTTCTTT.

This clonotype was counted only a few times. This chain uses TRBV28 with TRBJ2-1; D is possibly TRBD2 (7 bases). Germline lookup yields CDR1 MDHEN and CDR2 SYDVKM. The CDR3 consists of 15 residues. V was shortened by 7 bases and J by 4 bases, with 17 bases between the two germline ends. The CDR3 coding sequence is TGTGCCAGCATACGAGGAGGGGGGGCATACAATGAGCAGTTCTTC. It encodes CASIRGGGAYNEQFF.

This clonotype was found many times. The chain has TRBV5-1 and TRBJ2-7; D is possibly TRBD1 or TRBD2 (5 bases each). CDR1 and CDR2 (germline): SGHRS, YFSETQ. The CDR3 length is 15 residues. The V gene lost 5 bases and the J gene lost 0 bases, with 15 bases spanning the gap. The DNA of the CDR3 is TGCGCCAGCAGGTTATATGGGACGAGCTCCTACGAGCAGTACTTC. Amino acid sequence: CASRLYGTSSYEQYF.

This clonotype has just a few counts. This chain connects TRBV4-2 to TRBJ1-1; no reliable D call. CDR1 and CDR2 (germline): LGHNA, YNFKEQ. V was pared by 0 bases and J by 5 bases, with 7 bases between. The CDR3 consists of 13 residues. CDR3 loop: CASSQDSTTEAFF. The CDR3 DNA follows: TGTGCCAGCAGCCAAGATTCGACGACTGAAGCTTTCTTT.

V and J are TRBV7-6 and TRBJ1-1; unclear D gene. Germline V gene sequence: CDR1 SGHVS, CDR2 FNYEAQ. With 1 base removed from V and 1 base from J, the gap between germline ends came to 7 bases. The CDR3 sequence is 14 residues long. DNA of the CDR3: TGTGCCAGCAGCTTAGTTCAAGAGAACACTGAAGCTTTCTTT. Translating it yields CASSLVQENTEAFF.